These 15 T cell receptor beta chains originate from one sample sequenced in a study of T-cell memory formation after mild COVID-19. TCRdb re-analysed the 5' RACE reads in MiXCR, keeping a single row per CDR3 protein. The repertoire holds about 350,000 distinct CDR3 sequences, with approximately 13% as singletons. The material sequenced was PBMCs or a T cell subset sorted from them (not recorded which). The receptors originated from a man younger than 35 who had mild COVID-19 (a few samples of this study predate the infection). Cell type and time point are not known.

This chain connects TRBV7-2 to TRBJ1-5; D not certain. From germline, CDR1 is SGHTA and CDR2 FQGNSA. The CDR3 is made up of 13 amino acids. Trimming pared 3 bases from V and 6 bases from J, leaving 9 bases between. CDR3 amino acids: CASSFSVRQPQHF. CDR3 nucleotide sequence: TGTGCCAGCAGCTTCTCGGTTCGTCAGCCCCAGCATTTT.

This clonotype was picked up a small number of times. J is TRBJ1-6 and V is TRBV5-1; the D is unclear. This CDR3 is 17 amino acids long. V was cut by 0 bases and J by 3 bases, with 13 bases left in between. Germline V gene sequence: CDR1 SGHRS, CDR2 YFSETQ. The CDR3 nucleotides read TGCGCCAGCAGCTTGGAACCCGGGAACAGCTATAATTCACCCCTCCACTTT. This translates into CASSLEPGNSYNSPLHF.

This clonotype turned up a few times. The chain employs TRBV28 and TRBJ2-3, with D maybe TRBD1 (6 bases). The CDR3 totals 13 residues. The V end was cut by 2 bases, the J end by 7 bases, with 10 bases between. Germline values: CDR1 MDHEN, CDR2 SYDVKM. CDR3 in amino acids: CASSLLQGNTQYF. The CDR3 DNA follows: TGTGCCAGCAGTTTACTCCAGGGGAATACGCAGTATTTT.

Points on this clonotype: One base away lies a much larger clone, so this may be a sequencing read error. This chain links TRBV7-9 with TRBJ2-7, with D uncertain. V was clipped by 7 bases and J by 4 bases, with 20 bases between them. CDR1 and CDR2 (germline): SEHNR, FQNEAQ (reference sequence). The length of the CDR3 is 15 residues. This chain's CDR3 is CASIIPRTATYEQYF. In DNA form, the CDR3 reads TGTGCCAGCATCATCCCCCGAACAGCGACATACGAGCAGTACTTC.

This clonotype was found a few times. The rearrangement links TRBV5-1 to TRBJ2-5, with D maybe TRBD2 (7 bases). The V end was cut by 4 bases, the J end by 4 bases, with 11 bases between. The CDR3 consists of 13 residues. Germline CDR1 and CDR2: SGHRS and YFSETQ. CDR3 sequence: CASSGGGGETQYF. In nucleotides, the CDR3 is TGCGCCAGCAGCGGGGGAGGGGGAGAGACCCAGTACTTC. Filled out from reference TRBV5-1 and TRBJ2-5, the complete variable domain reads KAGVTQTPRYLIKTRGQQVTLSCSPISGHRSVSWYQQTPGQGLQFLFEYFSETQRNKGNFPGRFSGRQFSNSRSEMNVSTLELGDSALYLCASSGGGGETQYFGPGTRLLVL.

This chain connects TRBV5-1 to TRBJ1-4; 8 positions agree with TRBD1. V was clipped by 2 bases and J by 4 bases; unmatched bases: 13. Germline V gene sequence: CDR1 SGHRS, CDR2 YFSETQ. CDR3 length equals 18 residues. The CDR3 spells CASSFLPQGARVNEKLFF. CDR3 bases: TGCGCCAGCAGCTTTCTACCTCAGGGGGCGCGGGTTAATGAAAAACTGTTTTTT.

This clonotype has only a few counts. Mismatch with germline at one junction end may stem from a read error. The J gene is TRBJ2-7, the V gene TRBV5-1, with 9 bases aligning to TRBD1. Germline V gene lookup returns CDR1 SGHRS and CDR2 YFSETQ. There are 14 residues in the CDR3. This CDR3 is CASSLGQGFHEQYF. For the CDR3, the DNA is TGCGCCAGCAGTTTGGGACAGGGATTCCACGAGCAGTACTTC.

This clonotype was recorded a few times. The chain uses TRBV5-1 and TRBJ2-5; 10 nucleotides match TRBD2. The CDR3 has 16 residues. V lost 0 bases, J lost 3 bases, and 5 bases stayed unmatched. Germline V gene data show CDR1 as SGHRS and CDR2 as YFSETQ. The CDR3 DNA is TGCGCCAGCAGCTTGGGAGCGGGGGGGTCGGAAGAGACCCAGTACTTC. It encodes CASSLGAGGSEETQYF.

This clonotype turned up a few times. The CDR3 loop reads CATSGPLYGYTF. The CDR3, as DNA: TGTGCCACATCGGGACCCCTTTATGGCTACACCTTC. The V gene is TRBV6-1, the J gene TRBJ1-2; the D gene is possibly TRBD1 (5 bases). CDR1 and CDR2 (germline): MNHNS, SASEGT. The CDR3 extends over 12 amino acids. V was cut by 10 bases and J by 5 bases, with 14 bases left in between.

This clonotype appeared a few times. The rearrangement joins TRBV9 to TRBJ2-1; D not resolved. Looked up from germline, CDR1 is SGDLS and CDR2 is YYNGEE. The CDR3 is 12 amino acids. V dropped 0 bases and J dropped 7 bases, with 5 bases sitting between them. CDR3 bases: TGTGCCAGCAGCGTAGATGGGAATGAGCAGTTCTTC. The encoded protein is CASSVDGNEQFF. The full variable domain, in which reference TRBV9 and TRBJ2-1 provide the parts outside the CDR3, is DSGVTQTPKHLITATGQRVTLRCSPRSGDLSVYWYQQSLDQGLQFLIQYYNGEERAKGNILERFSAQQFPDLHSELNLSSLELGDSALYFCASSVDGNEQFFGPGTRLTVL.

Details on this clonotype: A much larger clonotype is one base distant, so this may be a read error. As DNA, the CDR3 is TGTGCCACCAGTGATTCCTACGAGCAGTACTTC. It codes for CATSDSYEQYF. V gene TRBV24-1 combines with J gene TRBJ2-7; D not resolved. Germline values: CDR1 KGHDR, CDR2 SFDVKD. The CDR3 runs to 11 residues. V was pared by 2 bases and J by 2 bases, with 0 bases between.

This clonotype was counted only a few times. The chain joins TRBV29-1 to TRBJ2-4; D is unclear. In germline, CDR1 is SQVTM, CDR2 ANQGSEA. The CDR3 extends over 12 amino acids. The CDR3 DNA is TGCCCGAGTCCTGTAGCCAAAAACATTCAGTACTTC. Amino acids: CPSPVAKNIQYF.

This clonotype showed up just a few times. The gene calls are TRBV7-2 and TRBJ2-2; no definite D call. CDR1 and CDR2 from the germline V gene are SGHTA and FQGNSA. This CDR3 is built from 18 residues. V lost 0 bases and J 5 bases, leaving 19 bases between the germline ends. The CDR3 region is CASSLATAWLPRTGELFF. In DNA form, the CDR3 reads TGTGCCAGCAGCTTAGCCACAGCATGGTTACCTCGAACCGGGGAGCTGTTTTTT.

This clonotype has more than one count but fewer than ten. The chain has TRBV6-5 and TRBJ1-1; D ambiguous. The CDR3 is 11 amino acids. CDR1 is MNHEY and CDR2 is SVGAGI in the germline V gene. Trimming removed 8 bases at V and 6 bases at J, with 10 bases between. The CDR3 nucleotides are TGTGCCAGCCATACCCCCTCTGAAGCTTTCTTT. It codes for CASHTPSEAFF.

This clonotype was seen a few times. The CDR3 here is CASSLRDSEKLFF. The CDR3 region has the DNA TGTGCCAGCAGTCTGAGGGACAGCGAAAAACTGTTTTTT. The chain has TRBV12-3 or TRBV12-4 and TRBJ1-4, with 7 bases identical to TRBD1. The CDR3 has 13 residues. V shed 5 bases and J 8 bases; nucleotides not matched to a gene: 5.